Shown below are 13 T cell receptor beta chains from a single sample sequenced in a study of PD-1 blockade in mismatch repair-deficient tumors. Only in-frame clones appear in the TCRdb table, and some are missing; sequencing was by immunoSEQ multiplex PCR. The sample consists of 80,000 to 130,000 clones, approximately 83% of them appearing once. Source: peripheral blood, taken about 33 weeks after starting pembrolizumab. The receptors come from an adult with mismatch repair-deficient cancer.

Turning to this clone: The same CDR3 can be traced to other DNA sequences in this sample. The gene calls are TRBV27 and TRBJ1-1; no firm D call. V lost 2 bases to trimming and J lost 1 base, with 5 bases between them. Germline CDR1 MNHEY, CDR2 SMNVEV (reference sequence). This CDR3 is built from 13 residues. The CDR3 coding sequence is TGTGCCAGCAGTTTAGGCGGGAACACTGAAGCTTTCTTT. Translating it yields CASSLGGNTEAFF.

The chain couples TRBV15 to TRBJ2-1; no clear D. Between the trimmed V and J ends, which lost 2 bases and 0 bases, there was a span of 11 bases. CDR1 and CDR2 (germline): LNHNV, YYDKDF (reference sequence). This CDR3 region has 16 residues. CDR3 sequence reads: CATSRTFPSSYNEQFF. The CDR3 coding sequence is TGTGCCACCAGCAGAACCTTTCCGAGCTCCTACAATGAGCAGTTCTTC.

J is TRBJ2-1 and V is TRBV7-8; 12 bases fit TRBD2. In germline, CDR1 is SGHVS, CDR2 FQNEAQ. V lost 5 bases and J lost 7; bases outside the gene matches: 6. This CDR3 is built from 15 residues. The CDR3 bases are TGTGCCAGCAGCAAGACTAGCGGGAGAGGGAATGAGCAGTTCTTC. This encodes CASSKTSGRGNEQFF.

V is TRBV19 and J is TRBJ2-1; unclear D gene. With 3 bases removed from V and 10 bases from J, the gap between germline ends came to 10 bases. The CDR3 covers 12 residues. CDR1 and CDR2 from the germline V gene are LNHDA and SQIVND (reference sequence). The chain's CDR3 is CASSIPGWEQFF. DNA of the CDR3: TGTGCCAGTAGTATTCCCGGCTGGGAGCAGTTCTTC.

The genes are TRBV7-3 and TRBJ1-1; D possibly corresponds to TRBD1 (5 bases). The germline V gene encodes CDR1 SGHTA and CDR2 FQGTGA. This CDR3 region has 13 residues. Trimming shortened V by 5 bases and J by 1 base, and 8 bases separated the two germline ends. The CDR3 coding sequence is TGTGCCAGCAGCCGACAGCCGAACACTGAAGCTTTCTTT. Protein sequence: CASSRQPNTEAFF. Looking up the rest from reference TRBV7-3 and TRBJ1-1 gives the full variable domain: GAGVSQTPSNKVTEKGKYVELRCDPISGHTALYWYRQSLGQGPEFLIYFQGTGAADDSGLPNDRFFAVRPEGSVSTLKIQRTERGDSAVYLCASSRQPNTEAFFGQGTRLTVV.

The rearrangement joins TRBV5-1 to TRBJ2-7; tentative D call: TRBD2 (6 bases). The CDR3 is made up of 15 amino acids. Germline V gene data show CDR1 as SGHRS and CDR2 as YFSETQ. The V gene lost 0 bases and the J gene lost 2 bases, with 12 bases spanning the gap. The CDR3 bases are TGCGCCAGCAGCTTGGCCGGGACTCCTCCCTACGAGCAGTACTTC. Translation: CASSLAGTPPYEQYF.

The J gene is TRBJ1-2, the V gene TRBV29-1; maybe TRBD1 (5 bases). CDR1 is SQVTM, CDR2 ANQGSEA, per germline. This CDR3 has 11 amino acids. The V and J ends lost 4 bases and 11 bases respectively, with 14 bases between them. The CDR3 nucleotides read TGCAGCGTTGTTCAGGGTTTGATTTACACCTTC. The encoded protein is CSVVQGLIYTF.

This chain links TRBV15 with TRBJ1-2; D gene uncertain. From germline, CDR1 is LNHNV and CDR2 YYDKDF (reference sequence). The V end was cut by 0 bases, the J end by 8 bases, with 10 bases between. There are 13 residues in the CDR3. Written as DNA, the CDR3 is TGTGCCACCAGCAGAGATACTCCTCGGGGCTACACCTTC. Translated: CATSRDTPRGYTF.

The genes are TRBV4-2 and TRBJ1-4; unclear D gene. Germline CDR1 is LGHNA and CDR2 is YNFKEQ. The CDR3 has 13 residues. Trimming removed 3 bases from V and 4 bases from J, with 6 bases in between. The CDR3 here is CASSQSSNEKLFF. For the CDR3, the DNA is TGTGCCAGCAGCCAGTCAAGTAATGAAAAACTGTTTTTT.

The gene calls are TRBV19 and TRBJ2-2; 10 bases line up with TRBD1. V lost 4 bases and J lost 6; bases outside the gene matches: 5. Germline V gene lookup returns CDR1 LNHDA and CDR2 SQIVND (reference sequence). The CDR3 spans 15 residues. The CDR3 reads CASSSGQGGPGELFF. CDR3 DNA sequence: TGTGCCAGTAGTAGCGGACAGGGGGGGCCCGGGGAGCTGTTTTTT.

V is TRBV7-2 and J is TRBJ1-2; D is undetermined. Between the trimmed V and J ends, which lost 6 bases and 4 bases, there was a span of 15 bases. Germline CDR1 and CDR2: SGHTA and FQGNSA. The CDR3 runs 14 residues. The CDR3 DNA reads TGTGCCAGCAGGGAGAATGGCTTGCTCTATGGCTACACCTTC. It is translated as CASRENGLLYGYTF. The full variable domain, with the rest looked up from reference TRBV7-2 and TRBJ1-2, is GAGVSQSPSNKVTEKGKDVELRCDPISGHTALYWYRQSLGQGLEFLIYFQGNSAPDKSGLPSDRFSAERTGGSVSTLTIQRTQQEDSAVYLCASRENGLLYGYTFGSGTRLTVV.

V gene TRBV5-6 combines with J gene TRBJ1-2; 8 nucleotides agree with TRBD1. Germline CDR1 is SGHDT and CDR2 is YYEEEE. The V segment lost 4 bases and the J segment 7 bases; nucleotides outside the gene matches: 3. This CDR3 spans 12 amino acids. CDR3 protein: CASSNDRGGYTF. CDR3 nucleotides: TGTGCCAGCAGCAACGACAGGGGTGGCTACACCTTC.

The chain has TRBV11-3 and TRBJ2-7, with D perhaps TRBD1 or TRBD2 (5 bases each). V was trimmed by 6 bases and J by 2 bases, leaving 17 bases between them. The germline gives CDR1 SGHNT, CDR2 YENEEA. CDR3 length: 15 residues. This CDR3 is CASRNPGTPTYEQYF. The CDR3 DNA is TGTGCCAGCAGAAACCCCGGGACCCCTACCTACGAGCAGTACTTC.